This T cell receptor (beta chain) was retrieved from a study of T-cell reconstitution after alpha-beta-depleted transplantation in children. Unique molecular identifiers tagged the TCRbeta library. A single record per CDR3 protein comes from TCRdb applying MiXCR to the PCR reads. The data show 200,000 to 250,000 distinct CDR3 sequences, with 12% seen just once and roughly 2.6% held by the top ten. This clonotype was detected ten times or more. Germline lookup yields CDR1 KGHSH and CDR2 LQKENI. The CDR3 extends over 12 amino acids. Trimming left V 6 bases short and J 2 bases short, with 8 bases between.

The source was PBMCs from the stem cell graft donor, collected from the stem cell graft. This TCR derives from a human donor who donated a stem cell graft to a child with acute lymphoblastic leukemia. J is TRBJ2-7 and V is TRBV18; D not resolved. The CDR3 reads CASSPTPYEQYF. The CDR3 DNA reads TGTGCCAGCTCTCCAACACCCTACGAGCAGTACTTC.